The 15 T cell receptor beta chains presented below share a single source sample, sequenced in a study of cytomegalovirus exposure and HLA in healthy donors. The study ran its PCR with 60 Vbeta and 13 Jbeta primers. Assay: immunoSEQ multiplex PCR; the TCRdb copy retains only in-frame clones and omits some. Its table records 150,000 or so clones. The sequenced sample was PBMCs. Every receptor here comes from a man aged 18 to 35 in good health and CMV-seronegative.

The chain combines TRBV6-5 with TRBJ1-5; D not resolved. CDR3 length: 12 residues. Trimming stripped 4 bases from V and 5 bases from J, with 6 bases between. Germline V gene sequence: CDR1 MNHEY, CDR2 SVGAGI. The CDR3 sequence: CASSSQYQPQHF. The DNA for the CDR3 is TGTGCCAGCAGTTCCCAATATCAGCCCCAGCATTTT.

The chain combines TRBV14 with TRBJ1-2; no definite D call. Germline CDR1 reads SGHDN; CDR2 reads FVKESK. CDR3 length: 13 residues. V lost 4 bases to trimming and J lost 6 bases, with 12 bases between them. CDR3 nucleotide sequence: TGTGCCAGCAGCCCTAGAGTGGAGGATGGCTACACCTTC. Translating it yields CASSPRVEDGYTF.

The CDR3 here is CASSLVAGDGYTF. CDR3 nucleotides: TGTGCCAGCAGCTTAGTTGCGGGCGACGGCTACACCTTC. The chain joins TRBV7-3 to TRBJ1-2; unclear D gene. The germline CDR1 and CDR2 sequences are SGHTA and FQGTGA. V lost 2 bases and J 8 bases, leaving 12 bases between the germline ends. The CDR3 is made up of 13 amino acids.

The chain employs TRBV27 and TRBJ2-7; 7 bases are shared with TRBD1. Germline CDR1 MNHEY, CDR2 SMNVEV (reference sequence). The CDR3 runs 15 residues. Unmatched junction bases numbered 4, after V lost 0 bases and J lost 2 bases. CDR3 region: CASSLSPGQPYEQYF. Written as DNA, the CDR3 is TGTGCCAGCAGTTTATCGCCGGGACAGCCCTACGAGCAGTACTTC.

The chain joins TRBV19 to TRBJ2-7; 7 bases line up with TRBD1. Trimming cost V 6 bases and J 3 bases; bases outside gene matches: 8. Germline V gene sequence: CDR1 LNHDA, CDR2 SQIVND (reference sequence). The length of the CDR3 is 14 residues. The CDR3, as DNA: TGTGCCAGTAGCCCGACAGGGAGTCTCTACGAGCAGTACTTC. It encodes CASSPTGSLYEQYF.

V and J are TRBV5-1 and TRBJ2-7; no clear D. Trimming pared 0 bases from V and 3 bases from J, leaving 4 bases between. The V gene's germline CDR1 is SGHRS and CDR2 YFSETQ. This CDR3 has 12 residues. The CDR3 DNA follows: TGCGCCAGCAGCTTGGACGGCTACGAGCAGTACTTC. As protein: CASSLDGYEQYF.

The chain carries TRBV7-8 and TRBJ2-3; TRBD1 might be the D (5 bases). There are 15 residues in the CDR3. The V and J ends lost 6 bases and 1 base respectively, with 14 bases between them. Germline CDR1 reads SGHVS; CDR2 reads FQNEAQ. CDR3: CASSLQATGTDTQYF. Here the CDR3 DNA reads TGTGCCAGCAGTCTACAGGCCACGGGCACAGATACGCAGTATTTT.

This chain uses TRBV7-3 with TRBJ2-1, with TRBD2 matching over 8 bases. The germline V gene has CDR1 SGHTA and CDR2 FQGTGA. With V trimmed by 4 bases and J by 2 bases, 4 bases remained unmatched. The CDR3 length is 15 residues. The CDR3 here is CASSSAGEAYNEQFF. The CDR3 bases are TGTGCCAGCAGCTCAGCGGGAGAGGCCTACAATGAGCAGTTCTTC. Full variable domain (missing parts from reference TRBV7-3 and TRBJ2-1): GAGVSQTPSNKVTEKGKYVELRCDPISGHTALYWYRQSLGQGPEFLIYFQGTGAADDSGLPNDRFFAVRPEGSVSTLKIQRTERGDSAVYLCASSSAGEAYNEQFFGPGTRLTVL.

This chain links TRBV18 with TRBJ2-1, with 9 bases lining up with TRBD2. This CDR3 is built from 15 residues. V lost 4 bases, J lost 4 bases, and 5 bases stayed unmatched. CDR1 is KGHSH, CDR2 LQKENI, per germline. CDR3: CASSRTAGGYNEQFF. The CDR3 bases are TGTGCCAGCTCACGGACGGCGGGAGGGTACAATGAGCAGTTCTTC.

CDR3: CASSPKAGGNPEAFF. CDR3 DNA sequence: TGTGCCAGCTCACCAAAGGCAGGGGGTAATCCTGAAGCTTTCTTT. The rearrangement links TRBV18 to TRBJ1-1, with 7 nucleotides matching TRBD1. The junction had 9 bases not matched to a gene; V was cut back by 2 bases and J by 6 bases. The CDR3 spans 15 residues. CDR1 is KGHSH, CDR2 LQKENI, per germline.

This sequence joins TRBV29-1 and TRBJ1-4, with TRBD1 matching over 7 bases. CDR3 length: 15 residues. The germline CDR1 and CDR2 sequences are SQVTM and ANQGSEA. The J segment lost 4 bases and the V segment lost 5 bases, leaving 10 bases of the junction unmatched. The CDR3 reads CSVTGAATGNEKLFF. For the CDR3, the DNA is TGCAGCGTTACAGGGGCCGCCACGGGTAATGAAAAACTGTTTTTT.

The J gene is TRBJ2-5, the V gene TRBV10-3, with D perhaps matching TRBD1 (6 bases). Germline CDR1 reads ENHRY; CDR2 reads SYGVKD. V lost 2 bases and J lost 4, with 11 bases in between. The CDR3 spans 14 residues. CDR3 coding DNA: TGTGCCATCAGTGAGCAGGGGATGGGAGAGACCCAGTACTTC. Translated: CAISEQGMGETQYF.

The CDR3: CASTWRGRGGSTDTQYF. CDR3 nucleotide sequence: TGTGCCAGTACCTGGCGTGGGCGGGGTGGTTCCACAGATACGCAGTATTTT. J is TRBJ2-3 and V is TRBV19, with a weak D call TRBD2 (6 bases). Germline CDR1 is LNHDA and CDR2 is SQIVND (reference sequence). Deletions cut 7 bases from V and 2 bases from J, with 22 bases between. This CDR3 spans 17 amino acids.

CDR3 loop: CASTGGGDQQPQHF. CDR3 nucleotide sequence: TGTGCCAGCACCGGGGGAGGGGACCAGCAGCCCCAGCATTTT. V is TRBV28 and J is TRBJ1-5; D is possibly TRBD1 (5 bases). The CDR3 is 14 amino acids. V was pared by 7 bases and J by 7 bases, with 17 bases between. The V gene's germline CDR1 is MDHEN and CDR2 SYDVKM.

This rearrangement joins TRBV11-3 to TRBJ2-2; the D is unclear. There are 14 residues in the CDR3. V lost 1 base and J lost 8, with 11 bases in between. Germline V CDR1 and CDR2: SGHNT, YENEEA. CDR3 coding DNA: TGTGCCAGCAGCTTAGTAGACCCCAGGGGGGAGCTGTTTTTT. Protein sequence: CASSLVDPRGELFF.